The 13 T cell receptor beta chains reported below all come from one sample, sequenced in a study of cytomegalovirus exposure and HLA in healthy donors. The repertoire was sequenced with immunoSEQ multiplex PCR; TCRdb's copy has only in-frame clones and lacks some. The sample records around 120,000 clones, around 89% being singletons. The sequenced material came from PBMCs. The receptors come from a man aged 18 to 35 in good health and CMV-seronegative.

This chain joins TRBV14 and TRBJ2-2; D is unclear. Germline V lookup: CDR1 SGHDN, CDR2 FVKESK. V gave up 1 base and J gave up 2 bases, with 8 bases separating them. The CDR3 length is 15 residues. CDR3 bases: TGTGCCAGCAGCCAAGGAGCCTCAAACACCGGGGAGCTGTTTTTT. Translating gives CASSQGASNTGELFF.

The chain links TRBV7-9 to TRBJ1-2; D remains ambiguous. The V and J ends lost 5 bases and 4 bases respectively, with 8 bases between them. Per germline, CDR1 SEHNR and CDR2 FQNEAQ (reference sequence). CDR3 length: 12 amino acids. CDR3 sequence: CASSPHIYGYTF. Written as DNA, the CDR3 is TGTGCCAGCAGCCCACACATCTATGGCTACACCTTC.

This clone was picked up one time. The J gene is TRBJ2-1, the V gene TRBV19; 8 nucleotides agree with TRBD2. Germline CDR1 and CDR2: LNHDA and SQIVND (reference sequence). V trimming: 1 base; J trimming: 10 bases; junction bases outside the gene matches: 9. The CDR3 totals 15 residues. In DNA form, the CDR3 reads TGTGCCAGTAGTATAGGGGGACTAGACATAGCGGAGCAGTTCTTC. This gives the protein CASSIGGLDIAEQFF.

This clone was observed a few times. Here the CDR3 reads CASSQVAATGSNQPQHF. The CDR3, as DNA: TGCGCCAGCAGCCAAGTGGCGGCGACAGGTAGCAATCAGCCCCAGCATTTT. V usage is TRBV4-1 and J usage is TRBJ1-5, with D possibly matching TRBD1 (6 bases). Germline V gives CDR1 MGHRA, CDR2 YSYEKL. The CDR3 is 17 amino acids. V was cut by 1 base and J by 0 bases, with 13 bases left in between.

This chain joins TRBV28 and TRBJ2-7, with a possible D match to TRBD1 (6 bases). The germline CDR1 and CDR2 sequences are MDHEN and SYDVKM. CDR3 length equals 13 residues. The germline V and J ends were trimmed by 1 base and 6 bases, with 10 bases remaining between them. CDR3 residues: CASSLLGGAEQYF. Here the CDR3 DNA reads TGTGCCAGCAGTTTATTAGGGGGAGCCGAGCAGTACTTC.

This clone appeared a few times. The chain carries TRBV11-2 and TRBJ2-7; D may be TRBD2 (5 bases). The V gene's germline CDR1 is SGHAT and CDR2 FQNNGV. The CDR3 is 14 residues long. Trimming cost V 4 bases and J 12 bases, with 22 bases left between them. The CDR3 coding sequence is TGTGCCAGCAGCTCACCGGGGTACCAATCCGGAGGGTACTTC. It is translated as CASSSPGYQSGGYF.

V and J are TRBV19 and TRBJ1-5; D perhaps matches TRBD1 (6 bases). Trimming pared 5 bases from V and 1 base from J, leaving 12 bases between. The CDR3 is 15 residues long. Germline CDR1 reads LNHDA; CDR2 reads SQIVND (reference sequence). CDR3 loop: CASSQGYWSNQPQHF. The CDR3 DNA reads as TGTGCCAGTAGTCAGGGGTATTGGAGCAATCAGCCCCAGCATTTT.

The chain recombines TRBV7-2 with TRBJ1-1; 7 nucleotides agree with TRBD1. CDR1 is SGHTA, CDR2 FQGNSA, per germline. This CDR3 has 15 amino acids. The V gene end was trimmed by 5 bases and the J gene end by 0 bases; junction bases not matched to a gene: 6. This chain's CDR3 is CASSERDRMNTEAFF. The CDR3 DNA is TGTGCCAGCAGCGAACGGGACAGAATGAACACTGAAGCTTTCTTT.

The rearrangement uses TRBV7-8 and TRBJ1-2; D may be TRBD1 (6 bases). Trimming removed 4 bases from V and 3 bases from J, with 12 bases in between. Germline assignment: CDR1 SGHVS and CDR2 FQNEAQ. This CDR3 has 14 amino acids. CDR3 residues: CASSSRTEYYGYTF. DNA of the CDR3: TGTGCCAGCAGCTCAAGGACAGAGTACTATGGCTACACCTTC.

The chain recombines TRBV5-1 with TRBJ2-7; TRBD1 agrees at 7 bases. This CDR3 spans 13 amino acids. V shed 4 bases, J shed 4 bases, and the junction held 5 bases outside the gene matches. CDR1 SGHRS and CDR2 YFSETQ come from the germline V gene. The CDR3 is CASSMGQLYEQYF. CDR3 sequence (DNA): TGCGCCAGCAGCATGGGACAGTTATACGAGCAGTACTTC.

V is TRBV27 and J is TRBJ2-3; a weak D match, TRBD2 (7 bases). Germline-derived CDR1 and CDR2 are MNHEY and SMNVEV (reference sequence). The germline V and J ends were trimmed by 7 bases and 7 bases, with 12 bases remaining between them. The CDR3 covers 12 residues. The CDR3 DNA is TGTGCCAGCAAAGGGGGGGGTAATACGCAGTATTTT. It codes for CASKGGGNTQYF.

This clone was recorded a few times. The chain is built from TRBV10-3 and TRBJ2-7; D unresolved. This CDR3 comprises 13 residues. The V end lost 6 bases, the J end lost 5 bases, and 14 bases lay between the germline ends. Germline CDR1 and CDR2: ENHRY and SYGVKD. In nucleotides, the CDR3 is TGTGCCATCAGCATGAGGAAGTACCACGAGCAGTACTTC. This encodes CAISMRKYHEQYF.

As for this clone: The junction differs from germline at one of its ends, possibly a read error. The V gene is TRBV6-5, the J gene TRBJ2-1; 8 bases are shared with TRBD1. This CDR3 spans 16 amino acids. The germline gives CDR1 MNHEY, CDR2 SVGAGI. CDR3 sequence (DNA): TGTGCCAGCAGTTACTCCGTGGGGACAGGCTACCATGAGCAGTTCTTC. Its protein is CASSYSVGTGYHEQFF.